This T cell receptor (beta chain) originates from a study of CD8 T cells in ankylosing spondylitis. This clonotype was seen repeatedly, ten times or more. MiXCR, applied by TCRdb to the 5' RACE reads, yields one record per CDR3 protein. The top ten hold approximately 2.5% of the sample, which has about 250,000 distinct CDR3 sequences, about 10% seen once. CDR3 size: 19 residues. CDR1 and CDR2 from the germline V gene are LGHNA and YNFKEQ. With 0 bases clipped from V and 0 bases from J, the junction kept 6 bases outside the gene matches. The TCR was taken from a male donor with ankylosing spondylitis or in good health (not recorded which). Sequenced material: blood, either unsorted or a sorted T cell fraction (not recorded which). The V call is TRBV4-2, the J call TRBJ2-3; TRBD2 aligns across 13 bases. In DNA, the CDR3 is TGTGCCAGCAGCCAAGAAAGGACTAGCGGGGGTCTAAGCACAGATACGCAGTATTTT. Its protein product is CASSQERTSGGLSTDTQYF.